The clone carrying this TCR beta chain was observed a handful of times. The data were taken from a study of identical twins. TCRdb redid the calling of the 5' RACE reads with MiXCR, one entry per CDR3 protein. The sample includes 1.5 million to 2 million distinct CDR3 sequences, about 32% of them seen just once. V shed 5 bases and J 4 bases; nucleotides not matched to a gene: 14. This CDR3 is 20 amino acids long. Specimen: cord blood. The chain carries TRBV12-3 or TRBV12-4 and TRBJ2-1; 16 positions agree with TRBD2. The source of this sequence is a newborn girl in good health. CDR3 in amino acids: CASSPTVPGLAGGLYNEQFF. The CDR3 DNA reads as TGTGCCAGCAGTCCGACGGTCCCGGGACTAGCGGGGGGGCTTTACAATGAGCAGTTCTTC.